The rows below give T cell receptor beta chains drawn from one sample of a study of long-term antiretroviral therapy in people with HIV. The protocol was immunoSEQ multiplex PCR, while the TCRdb copy is restricted to in-frame clones and leaves out a portion. The sample records about 33,000 clones, roughly 96% being singletons. The sample in question was unsorted PBMCs, obtained around 6.6 years after starting antiretroviral therapy. The source is a man younger than 45 with HIV. Each CDR3 is given with its conserved first and last residue. D genes are given only for firm matches. Expanded clones are given a class, and other clones once, few, many or no size at all.

>TRBJ2-7|TRBV19|.|TRBD1
CASSSSQGGGYEQYF
TGTGCCAGTAGTTCTTCACAGGGGGGAGGCTACGAGCAGTACTTC
>TRBJ2-2|TRBV4-2|.|TRBD2
CASSTDRLAGGHNTGELFF
TGTGCCAGCAGCACAGACCGACTAGCGGGAGGGCACAACACCGGGGAGCTGTTTTTT
>TRBJ2-1|TRBV25-1|.|.
CASSDITPLGSEQFF
TGTGCCAGCAGTGATATCACCCCCTTGGGGAGTGAGCAGTTCTTC
>TRBJ2-7|TRBV2|once|.
CAIRPALRTAEQYF
TGTGCCATCCGCCCGGCTCTACGAACTGCCGAGCAGTACTTC
>TRBJ1-1|TRBV9|.|.
CASSPPGRGEAFF
TGTGCCAGCAGCCCCCCAGGCCGCGGTGAAGCTTTCTTT
>TRBJ1-1|TRBV29-1|.|.
CSVQGRVVGTEAFF
TGCAGCGTTCAGGGAAGAGTAGTGGGCACTGAAGCTTTCTTT
>TRBJ2-5|TRBV28|.|.
CATQSQETQYF
TGTGCCACCCAGAGTCAAGAGACCCAGTACTTC
>TRBJ2-1|TRBV29-1|.|.
CSVELSGNEQFF
TGCAGCGTTGAGTTAAGCGGTAATGAGCAGTTCTTC
>TRBJ1-1|TRBV6-5|.|.
CASSARQVTEAFF
TGTGCCAGCAGTGCAAGACAGGTAACTGAAGCTTTCTTT
>TRBJ2-2|TRBV7-2|.|.
CASSRDRNGELFF
TGTGCCAGCAGCCGAGACCGGAATGGGGAGCTGTTTTTT
>TRBJ2-5|TRBV7-2|.|.
CASSLGGLVETQYF
TGTGCCAGCAGCTTAGGGGGGCTAGTAGAGACCCAGTACTTC
>TRBJ2-5|TRBV6-1|.|TRBD2
CASSPGLVEETQYF
TGTGCCAGCAGCCCGGGACTAGTGGAAGAGACCCAGTACTTC
>TRBJ1-1|TRBV7-2|.|TRBD1
CASSTAKWDRVIRTEAFF
TGTGCCAGCAGCACCGCGAAATGGGACAGGGTTATAAGAACTGAAGCTTTCTTT
>TRBJ2-2|TRBV11-2|.|.
CASSPIGELFF
TGTGCCAGCAGCCCCATCGGGGAGCTGTTTTTT
>TRBJ2-5|TRBV9|.|TRBD2
CASSGVAGGFEETQYF
TGTGCCAGCAGCGGCGTAGCGGGGGGGTTTGAAGAGACCCAGTACTTC
>TRBJ2-1|TRBV5-4|.|.
CASSLWGGQINEQFF
TGTGCCAGCAGCTTGTGGGGGGGGCAGATTAATGAGCAGTTCTTC
>TRBJ2-7|TRBV7-2|once|.
CASSLDPGQSYEQYF
TGTGCCAGCAGCTTAGATCCCGGCCAATCCTACGAGCAGTACTTC
>TRBJ2-5|TRBV25-1|.|TRBD2
CASSGTSGVQETQYF
TGTGCCAGCAGCGGAACTAGCGGGGTCCAAGAGACCCAGTACTTC
>TRBJ1-1|TRBV6-5|.|.
CASSYEQGRGTEAFF
TGTGCCAGCAGTTACGAGCAGGGGAGGGGGACTGAAGCTTTCTTT
>TRBJ2-1|TRBV27|.|TRBD2
CASSYLSPAGGGEEQFF
TGTGCCAGCAGTTACCTTTCCCCAGCGGGGGGTGGGGAGGAGCAGTTCTTC
>TRBJ2-7|TRBV19|once|.
CASSIDHYPGLKASYEQYF
TGTGCCAGTAGTATAGATCATTACCCCGGTTTGAAGGCCTCCTACGAGCAGTACTTC
>TRBJ2-1|TRBV4-3|.|.
CASSQDTTGWNEQFF
TGCGCCAGCAGCCAAGATACTACAGGGTGGAATGAGCAGTTCTTC
>TRBJ1-3|TRBV6-5|.|.
CATRVAASGNTIYF
TGTGCCACCAGGGTGGCAGCCTCTGGAAACACCATATATTTT
>TRBJ2-7|TRBV7-8|.|.
CASSPPDRYEQYF
TGTGCCAGCAGCCCACCAGACAGGTACGAGCAGTACTTC
>TRBJ2-3|TRBV18|.|TRBD2
CASSPLAGVADTQYF
TGTGCCAGCTCACCACTAGCGGGAGTAGCAGATACGCAGTATTTT
>TRBJ2-7|TRBV7-9|few|.
CASSLGGSIATEQYF
TGTGCCAGCAGCTTAGGGGGGAGTATCGCTACCGAGCAGTACTTC
>TRBJ2-2|TRBV6-5|.|.
CASSYRATGELFF
TGTGCCAGCAGTTACAGGGCCACCGGGGAGCTGTTTTTT
>TRBJ2-5|TRBV5-6|once|.
CASSLITGETQYF
TGTGCCAGCAGCTTGATAACCGGGGAGACCCAGTACTTC
>TRBJ2-7|TRBV5-6|.|.
CASSFKPHSNPSGYEQYF
TGTGCCAGCAGCTTTAAACCCCACTCGAACCCCAGCGGCTACGAGCAGTACTTC
>TRBJ1-4|TRBV9|.|TRBD1
CASSVGFTGDDEKLFF
TGTGCCAGCAGCGTAGGATTCACAGGGGATGATGAAAAACTGTTTTTT
>TRBJ2-2|TRBV2|once|TRBD1
CASSRDRPSYYTGELFF
TGTGCCAGCAGCCGGGACAGGCCCTCCTATTACACCGGGGAGCTGTTTTTT
>TRBJ2-5|TRBV29-1|.|TRBD2
CSVGGGAGGETQYF
TGCAGCGTTGGGGGAGGGGCCGGCGGAGAGACCCAGTACTTC
>TRBJ1-2|TRBV4-1|.|TRBD1
CASSQDPGTGRRTF
TGCGCCAGCAGCCAAGATCCGGGGACAGGGAGGAGGACCTTC
>TRBJ2-5|TRBV6-1|.|.
CASSEASPYQETQYF
TGTGCCAGCAGTGAAGCTAGCCCGTACCAAGAGACCCAGTACTTC
>TRBJ2-5|TRBV9|.|.
CASSATNYAETQYF
TGTGCCAGCAGCGCAACTAACTACGCAGAGACCCAGTACTTC
>TRBJ2-7|TRBV7-9|once|TRBD1
CASSRGQGVLHEQYF
TGTGCCAGCAGCAGAGGACAGGGAGTCCTTCACGAGCAGTACTTC
>TRBJ2-5|TRBV6-4|.|.
CASSESLGVETQYF
TGTGCCAGCAGTGAAAGTTTAGGGGTAGAGACCCAGTACTTC
>TRBJ2-7|TRBV20-1|.|.
CSALNSYEQYF
TGCAGTGCCCTAAATTCCTACGAGCAGTACTTC
>TRBJ2-2|TRBV14|.|TRBD2
CASSLLAGAAGELFF
TGTGCCAGCAGCCTCCTAGCGGGAGCCGCCGGGGAGCTGTTTTTT
>TRBJ2-5|TRBV6-1|.|.
CASSEETQYF
TGTGCCAGCAGTGAAGAGACCCAGTACTTC
>TRBJ1-3|TRBV7-8|.|.
CASSLTRGVDTIYF
TGTGCCAGCAGCTTAACGAGGGGGGTCGACACCATATATTTT
>TRBJ2-5|TRBV30|.|.
CAWSGLNGRAQYF
TGTGCCTGGAGTGGGTTGAATGGTCGGGCCCAGTACTTC
>TRBJ1-3|TRBV7-8|.|TRBD1
CASSLVGQDSGNTIYF
TGTGCCAGCAGCCTGGTTGGACAGGACTCTGGAAACACCATATATTTT